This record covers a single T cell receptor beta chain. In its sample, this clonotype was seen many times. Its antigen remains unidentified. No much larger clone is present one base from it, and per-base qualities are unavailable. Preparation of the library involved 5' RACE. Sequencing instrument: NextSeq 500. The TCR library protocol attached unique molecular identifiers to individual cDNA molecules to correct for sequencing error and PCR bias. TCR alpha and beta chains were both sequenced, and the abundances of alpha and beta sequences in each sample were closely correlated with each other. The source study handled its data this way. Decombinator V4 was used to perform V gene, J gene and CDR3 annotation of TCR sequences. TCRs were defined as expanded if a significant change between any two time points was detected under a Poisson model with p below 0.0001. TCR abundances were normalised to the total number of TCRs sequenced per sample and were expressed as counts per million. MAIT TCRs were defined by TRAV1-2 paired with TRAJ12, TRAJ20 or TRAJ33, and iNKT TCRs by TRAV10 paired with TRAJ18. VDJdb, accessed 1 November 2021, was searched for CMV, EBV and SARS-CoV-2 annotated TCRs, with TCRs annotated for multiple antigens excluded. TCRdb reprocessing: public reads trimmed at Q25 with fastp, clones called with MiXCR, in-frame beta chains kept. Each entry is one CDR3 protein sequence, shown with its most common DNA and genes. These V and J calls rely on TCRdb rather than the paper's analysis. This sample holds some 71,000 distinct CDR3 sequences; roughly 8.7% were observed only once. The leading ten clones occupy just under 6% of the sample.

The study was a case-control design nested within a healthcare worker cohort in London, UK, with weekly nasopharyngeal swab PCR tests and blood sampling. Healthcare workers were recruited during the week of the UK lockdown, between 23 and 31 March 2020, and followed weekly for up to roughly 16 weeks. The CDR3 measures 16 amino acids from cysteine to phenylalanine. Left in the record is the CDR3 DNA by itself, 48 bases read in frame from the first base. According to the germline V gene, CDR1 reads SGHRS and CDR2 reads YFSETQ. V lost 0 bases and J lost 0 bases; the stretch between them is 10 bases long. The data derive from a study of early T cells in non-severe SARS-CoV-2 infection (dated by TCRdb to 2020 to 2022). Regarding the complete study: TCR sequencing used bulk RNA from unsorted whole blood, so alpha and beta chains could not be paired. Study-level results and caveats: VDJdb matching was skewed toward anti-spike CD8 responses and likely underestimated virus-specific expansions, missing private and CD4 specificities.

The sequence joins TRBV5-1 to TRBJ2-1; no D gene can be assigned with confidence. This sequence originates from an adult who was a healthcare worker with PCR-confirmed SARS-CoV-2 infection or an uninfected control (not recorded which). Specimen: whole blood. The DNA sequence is TGCGCCAGCAGCTTGGTGTTGCGGAGCTCCTACAATGAGCAGTTCTTC. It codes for CASSLVLRSSYNEQFF.